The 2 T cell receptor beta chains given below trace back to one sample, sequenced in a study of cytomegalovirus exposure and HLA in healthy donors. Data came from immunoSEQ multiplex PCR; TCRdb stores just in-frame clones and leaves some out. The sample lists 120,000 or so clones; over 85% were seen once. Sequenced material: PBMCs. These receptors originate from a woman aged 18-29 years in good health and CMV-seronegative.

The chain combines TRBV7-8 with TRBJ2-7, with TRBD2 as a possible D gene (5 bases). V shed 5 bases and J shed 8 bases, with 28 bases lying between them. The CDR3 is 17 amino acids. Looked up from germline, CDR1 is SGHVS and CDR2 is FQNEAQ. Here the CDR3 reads CASSAIWGPAQRLKQYF. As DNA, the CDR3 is TGTGCCAGCAGCGCAATTTGGGGTCCGGCACAGCGGCTCAAGCAGTACTTC.

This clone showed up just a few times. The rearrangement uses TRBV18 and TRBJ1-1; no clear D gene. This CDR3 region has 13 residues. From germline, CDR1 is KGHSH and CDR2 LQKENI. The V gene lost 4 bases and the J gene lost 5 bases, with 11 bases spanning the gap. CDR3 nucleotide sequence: TGTGCCAGCTCACAAGAGGGAGAGACTGAAGCTTTCTTT. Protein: CASSQEGETEAFF.